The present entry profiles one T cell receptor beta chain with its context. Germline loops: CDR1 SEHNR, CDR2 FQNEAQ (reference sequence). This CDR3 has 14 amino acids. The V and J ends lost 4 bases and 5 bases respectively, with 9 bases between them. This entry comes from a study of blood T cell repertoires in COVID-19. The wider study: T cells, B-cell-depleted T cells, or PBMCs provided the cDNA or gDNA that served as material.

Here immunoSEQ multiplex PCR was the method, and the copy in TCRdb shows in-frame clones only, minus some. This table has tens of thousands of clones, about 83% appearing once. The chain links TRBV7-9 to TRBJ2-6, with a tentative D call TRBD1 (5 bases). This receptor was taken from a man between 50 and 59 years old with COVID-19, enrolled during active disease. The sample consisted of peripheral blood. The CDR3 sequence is CASSSLDRANVLTF. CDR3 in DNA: TGTGCCAGCAGCTCGTTGGACAGGGCCAACGTCCTGACTTTC.